These 8 T cell receptor beta chains were sequenced from one sample in a study of control samples from healthy donors and cancer patients. Libraries were prepared by immunoSEQ multiplex PCR; TCRdb keeps only in-frame clonotypes and omits some of them. The sample has about 30,000 clones, 65% to 80% seen once. The material sequenced was PBMCs. Receptor source: a man in his 60s with head and neck cancer.

V gene TRBV7-2 combines with J gene TRBJ2-5, with no clear D. Trimming stripped 5 bases from V and 4 bases from J, with 17 bases between. Germline V gives CDR1 SGHTA, CDR2 FQGNSA. The CDR3 is 15 residues long. The CDR3 coding sequence is TGTGCCAGCAGCCCCGGTCCTTCGGTGGGAGAGACCCAGTACTTC. Translation gives CASSPGPSVGETQYF.

This clone was seen more than once but under ten times. This chain uses TRBV18 with TRBJ2-7, with 7 bases matching TRBD1. V shed 2 bases, J shed 5 bases, and the junction held 6 bases outside the gene matches. CDR1 is KGHSH, CDR2 LQKENI, per germline. CDR3 length: 14 amino acids. CDR3 nucleotide sequence: TGTGCCAGCTCACCAAGACAGGGCTTCAACGAGCAGTACTTC. Translated: CASSPRQGFNEQYF.

J is TRBJ2-2 and V is TRBV18; 11 bases align to TRBD2. The CDR3 loop spans 18 amino acids. J lost 0 bases, V lost 3 bases, and 6 bases had no gene match. Germline lookup yields CDR1 KGHSH and CDR2 LQKENI. CDR3 DNA sequence: TGTGCCAGCTCACCCCGGACTAGCGGGCGATCGAACACCGGGGAGCTGTTTTTT. As protein: CASSPRTSGRSNTGELFF.

The rearrangement joins TRBV28 to TRBJ2-7, with 7 nucleotides matching TRBD1. Looked up from germline, CDR1 is MDHEN and CDR2 is SYDVKM. Germline trimming cut 8 bases from V and 1 base from J; bases unmatched to any gene: 8. The CDR3 length is 14 residues. This CDR3 is CASAGQDLSYEQYF. CDR3 nucleotide sequence: TGTGCCAGCGCCGGACAGGACCTTTCCTACGAGCAGTACTTC.

The rearrangement joins TRBV28 to TRBJ2-7, with D uncertain. This CDR3 has 13 residues. Germline lookup yields CDR1 MDHEN and CDR2 SYDVKM. The V end was cut by 6 bases, the J end by 0 bases, with 9 bases between. The CDR3 nucleotides read TGTGCCAGCAGCGACGGAACCTCCTACGAGCAGTACTTC. Its protein is CASSDGTSYEQYF. The full variable domain, its missing parts supplied by reference TRBV28 and TRBJ2-7, is DVKVTQSSRYLVKRTGEKVFLECVQDMDHENMFWYRQDPGLGLRLIYFSYDVKMKEKGDIPEGYSVSREKKERFSLILESASTNQTSMYLCASSDGTSYEQYFGPGTRLTVT.

The V call is TRBV27, the J call TRBJ1-1; D is uncertain. Trimming took off 7 bases at V and 2 bases at J, with 11 bases between the two ends. The CDR3 is 13 residues long. CDR1 and CDR2 from the germline V gene are MNHEY and SMNVEV (reference sequence). CDR3 nucleotide sequence: TGTGCCAGCAATTCGCGGGGAAACACTGAAGCTTTCTTT. As protein: CASNSRGNTEAFF.

This clone was picked up one time. CDR3 sequence: CASGYPASNQPQHF. In DNA form, the CDR3 reads TGTGCCAGCGGTTACCCGGCGAGCAATCAGCCCCAGCATTTT. This rearrangement joins TRBV19 to TRBJ1-5; D gene uncertain. V gave up 9 bases and J gave up 1 base, with 13 bases separating them. The CDR3 runs to 14 residues. The germline V gene has CDR1 LNHDA and CDR2 SQIVND (reference sequence).

The V gene is TRBV28, the J gene TRBJ1-3; D may be TRBD1 (5 bases). The germline V and J ends were trimmed by 5 bases and 8 bases, with 16 bases remaining between them. The germline CDR1 and CDR2 sequences are MDHEN and SYDVKM. CDR3 length equals 14 residues. CDR3 sequence (DNA): TGTGCCAGCAGTCCAGGGTTGCCAGGTTACACCATATATTTT. The encoded protein is CASSPGLPGYTIYF.